A selection of T cell receptor beta chains follows, all from one sample in a study of T cell responses to AZD1222 COVID-19 vaccine. Assay used: immunoSEQ multiplex PCR; TCRdb lists only in-frame clones, some missing. This repertoire shows over 110,000 clones, 90% to 95% found once; its top ten account for around 5%. This specimen consisted of peripheral blood, obtained on day 0 of AZD1222 vaccination. Receptor source: an adult in good health. CDR3s include the opening cysteine and the closing phenylalanine or tryptophan. The D gene is left open where the match is weak. Only some rows state a clone size, as once, few, many or a class for expanded clones.

j_call d_call clone_size v_call cdr3_aa
TRBJ1-5 NA NA TRBV27 CASSLRATQPQHF
TRBJ1-1 NA NA TRBV19 CASSMSRDEAFF
TRBJ2-1 NA NA TRBV5-1 CASSPEDIPYNEQFF
TRBJ1-3 NA NA TRBV19 CASRGLLIGNTIYF
TRBJ2-7 TRBD1 NA TRBV29-1 CSVEGGQGSSYEQYF
TRBJ2-3 NA NA TRBV7-3 CASSPKGLSTDTQYF
TRBJ2-1 NA once TRBV9 CASSAPWGRPPEQNEQFF
TRBJ1-5 TRBD1 NA TRBV15 CATSRRGLGSNQPQHF
TRBJ2-2 NA NA TRBV5-4 CASSFLLTGELFF
TRBJ1-5 NA NA TRBV11-3 CASSLQRNNSNQPQHF
TRBJ1-1 TRBD1 NA TRBV4-2 CASSQDGQGETEAFF
TRBJ2-7 NA NA TRBV27 CASSFAGEQYF
TRBJ2-2 NA NA TRBV4-3 CASSQGGGAVTGELFF
TRBJ2-3 TRBD1 NA TRBV4-1 CASSQGDRATDTQYF
TRBJ2-3 NA once TRBV7-2 CASSFAHTDTQYF
TRBJ2-7 NA few TRBV28 CASSLKRPSYEQYF
TRBJ1-2 TRBD1 NA TRBV6-4 CASSDSGTAFPGYTF
TRBJ1-1 NA few TRBV5-5 CASSTGARVPDTEAFF
TRBJ2-7 NA NA TRBV29-1 CSVEQGSRGGEQYF
TRBJ2-1 TRBD2 NA TRBV7-8 CASSLDETSGYNEQFF
TRBJ2-1 NA NA TRBV5-1 CASSLIGAYNEQFF
TRBJ2-7 TRBD1 NA TRBV7-9 CASSWGQEENYEQYF
TRBJ2-7 NA NA TRBV5-1 CASSRLPSTSYEQYF
TRBJ2-2 TRBD1 NA TRBV7-9 CASSPGQGAGTGELFF
TRBJ2-7 TRBD1 NA TRBV27 CASRGQGRSYEQYF
TRBJ1-4 TRBD1 NA TRBV7-6 CASSETGQGREKLFF
TRBJ1-6 NA NA TRBV30 CAWSPPGGYNSPLHF
TRBJ2-7 NA NA TRBV18 CASSRERGIDEQYF
TRBJ1-1 NA NA TRBV9 CASSGGDRHVDRMNTEAFF
TRBJ2-5 NA NA TRBV5-6 CASSPDSEETQYF
TRBJ2-1 NA NA TRBV24-1 CATSGASDSYNEQFF
TRBJ1-1 TRBD1 NA TRBV6-2/TRBV6-3 CASSYSSRWTGVEMNTEAFF
TRBJ2-7 NA medium-sized TRBV18 CASSPEGAGSYEQYF
TRBJ1-2 NA once TRBV14 CASSPRWMNGYTF
TRBJ1-2 TRBD1 NA TRBV28 CASSQTGSNGYTF
TRBJ2-1 TRBD2 NA TRBV3-1/TRBV3-2 CASSQEAGVWDEQFF
TRBJ2-5 NA NA TRBV4-1 CASSQAGAWTQYF
TRBJ2-1 NA NA TRBV20-1 CSALGYEQFF
TRBJ2-2 NA NA TRBV30 CAWSAHPSVGELFF
TRBJ2-3 NA NA TRBV5-1 CASSLEDTQYF
TRBJ2-5 TRBD2 NA TRBV2 CASRWEGETQYF
TRBJ1-1 NA NA TRBV6-5 CASSRDPEAFF
TRBJ1-2 NA few TRBV6-5 CASSPTSTNYGYTF
TRBJ1-1 NA NA TRBV7-9 CAVRIGGVNTEAFF
TRBJ1-4 NA NA TRBV19 CASRRQVNEKLFF
TRBJ2-5 TRBD2 few TRBV30 CAWSGGSGSRETQYF
TRBJ2-7 TRBD2 NA TRBV11-2 CASSGQTSGNSYEQYF